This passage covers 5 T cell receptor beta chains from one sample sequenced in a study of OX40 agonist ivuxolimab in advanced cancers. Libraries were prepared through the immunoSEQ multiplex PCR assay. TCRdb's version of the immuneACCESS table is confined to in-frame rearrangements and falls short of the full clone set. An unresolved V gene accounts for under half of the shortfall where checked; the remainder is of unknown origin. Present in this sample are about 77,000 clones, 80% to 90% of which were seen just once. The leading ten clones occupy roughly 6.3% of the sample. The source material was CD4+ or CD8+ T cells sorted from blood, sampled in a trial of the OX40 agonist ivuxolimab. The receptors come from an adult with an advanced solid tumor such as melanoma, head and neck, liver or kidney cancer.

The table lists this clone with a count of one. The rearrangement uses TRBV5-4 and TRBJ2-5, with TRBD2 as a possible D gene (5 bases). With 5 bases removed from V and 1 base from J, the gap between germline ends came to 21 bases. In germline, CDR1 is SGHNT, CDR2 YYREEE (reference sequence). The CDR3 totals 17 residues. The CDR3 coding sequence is TGTGCCAGCAGACGATACAACGGGATGCGGCTCCAAGAGACCCAGTACTTC. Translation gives CASRRYNGMRLQETQYF.

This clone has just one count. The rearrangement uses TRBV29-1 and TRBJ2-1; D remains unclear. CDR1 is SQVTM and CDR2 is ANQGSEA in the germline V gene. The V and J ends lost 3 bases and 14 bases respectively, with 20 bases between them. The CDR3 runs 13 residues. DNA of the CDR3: TGCAGCGTTGAGGTTGGTCGGACCTACAGCGAGTTCTTC. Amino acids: CSVEVGRTYSEFF.

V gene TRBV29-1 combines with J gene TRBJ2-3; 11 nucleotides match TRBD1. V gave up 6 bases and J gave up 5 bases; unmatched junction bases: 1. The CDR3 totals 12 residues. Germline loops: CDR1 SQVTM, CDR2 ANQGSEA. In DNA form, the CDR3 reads TGCAGCGTGGGACAGGGGGGAGATACGCAGTATTTT. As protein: CSVGQGGDTQYF.

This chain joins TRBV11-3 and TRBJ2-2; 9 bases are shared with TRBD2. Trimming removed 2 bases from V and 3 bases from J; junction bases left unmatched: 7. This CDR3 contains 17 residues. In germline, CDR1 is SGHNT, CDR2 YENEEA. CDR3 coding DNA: TGTGCCAGCAGCTTACGTGTTAGCGGGGGTTACACCGGGGAGCTGTTTTTT. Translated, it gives CASSLRVSGGYTGELFF.

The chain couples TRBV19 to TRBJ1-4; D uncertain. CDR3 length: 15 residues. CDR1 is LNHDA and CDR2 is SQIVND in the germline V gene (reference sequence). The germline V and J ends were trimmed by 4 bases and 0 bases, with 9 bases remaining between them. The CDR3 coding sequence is TGTGCCAGTAGTACCTCAGGTTCAACTAATGAAAAACTGTTTTTT. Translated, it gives CASSTSGSTNEKLFF. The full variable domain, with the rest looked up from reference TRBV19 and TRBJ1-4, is DGGITQSPKYLFRKEGQNVTLSCEQNLNHDAMYWYRQDPGQGLRLIYYSQIVNDFQKGDIAEGYSVSREKKESFPLTVTSAQKNPTAFYLCASSTSGSTNEKLFFGSGTQLSVL.